This TCR beta chain was identified in a study of blood T cell repertoires in COVID-19. The overall study: The origin of the acute and convalescent COVID-19 samples was the United States, Italy and Spain.

Germline-derived CDR1 and CDR2 are KGHSH and LQKENI. V was cut by 2 bases and J by 4 bases, with 6 bases left in between. There are 13 residues in the CDR3. Here immunoSEQ multiplex PCR was the method, and the copy in TCRdb shows in-frame clones only, minus some. The sample holds approximately 200,000 clones, roughly 86% seen once. The receptor comes from a woman between 25 and 40 years old with active or convalescent COVID-19. This sequence joins TRBV18 and TRBJ1-5, with D perhaps matching TRBD1 (5 bases). The specimen was peripheral blood. The CDR3 DNA sequence: TGTGCCAGCTCACCAGCAGGGAATCAGCCCCAGCATTTT. Translated: CASSPAGNQPQHF.